This TCR beta chain stems from a study of T cell responses to AZD1222 COVID-19 vaccine. J was trimmed by 1 base and V by 8 bases; bases with no gene match: 4. Germline assignment: CDR1 SEHNR and CDR2 FQNEAQ (reference sequence). The CDR3 spans 13 residues. In regard to this clone: The target antigen is unknown.

Study findings and constraints: Repertoire sampling occurred only after the peak T cell response. The span of vaccine-associated CD4 TCRs extended across spike, with dominance at 160-218 and 743-854.

Method: immunoSEQ multiplex PCR; TCRdb's copy keeps in-frame clones and lacks some. Of about 100,000 clones listed, more than 75% are singletons. The receptor was derived from an adult in good health. This chain connects TRBV7-9 to TRBJ1-1, with 7 bases fitting TRBD1. The source material was peripheral blood, sampled on day 0 of AZD1222 vaccination. The CDR3 spells CASGGQENTEAFF. Here the CDR3 DNA reads TGTGCCAGCGGAGGACAGGAGAACACTGAAGCTTTCTTT.